The 24 T cell receptor beta chains in this list originate from one sample, sequenced in a study of cytomegalovirus exposure and HLA in healthy donors. The primer mix had 60 Vbeta and 13 Jbeta primers. Using immunoSEQ multiplex PCR, the repertoire was profiled, and TCRdb retains in-frame clones only, with some absent. The repertoire holds some 110,000 clones, with more than 65% as singletons. Sequences were obtained from PBMCs. The receptor set was obtained from a man aged 35-49 years in good health and CMV-seropositive.

The rearrangement uses TRBV19 and TRBJ2-3, with 14 bases matching TRBD2. CDR1 and CDR2 (germline): LNHDA, SQIVND (reference sequence). The CDR3 length is 16 residues. J lost 11 bases, V lost 3 bases, and 10 bases had no gene match. CDR3 nucleotide sequence: TGTGCCAGTAGTATCTTGACTAGCGGGGGGGGACTAATGCAGTATTTT. This encodes CASSILTSGGGLMQYF.

This chain joins TRBV7-8 and TRBJ1-1; TRBD1 is a possible D gene (5 bases). The germline V gene encodes CDR1 SGHVS and CDR2 FQNEAQ. CDR3 length: 13 amino acids. Trimming left V 2 bases short and J 5 bases short, with 9 bases between. CDR3: CASSLREGTEAFF. In DNA form, the CDR3 reads TGTGCCAGCAGCTTAAGGGAGGGGACTGAAGCTTTCTTT.

The rearrangement uses TRBV2 and TRBJ1-2, with D tentatively TRBD1 (6 bases). Germline V gene data show CDR1 as SNHLY and CDR2 as FYNNEI. V was clipped by 3 bases and J by 6 bases, with 11 bases between them. There are 13 residues in the CDR3. The CDR3 region is CASSDEGDHGYTF. In DNA, the CDR3 is TGTGCCAGCAGTGACGAGGGGGACCATGGCTACACCTTC.

This chain joins TRBV10-3 and TRBJ1-5; 9 positions match TRBD1. V shed 5 bases and J 2 bases; nucleotides not matched to a gene: 1. Germline CDR1 and CDR2: ENHRY and SYGVKD. CDR3 length: 14 amino acids. For the CDR3, the DNA is TGTGCCATCAGTCGGACAGGGGGCAATCAGCCCCAGCATTTT. This encodes CAISRTGGNQPQHF.

The chain combines TRBV7-9 with TRBJ2-7, with 7 positions matching TRBD2. Germline-derived CDR1 and CDR2 are SEHNR and FQNEAQ (reference sequence). The CDR3 is 15 residues long. V lost 0 bases to trimming and J lost 3 bases; unmatched junction nucleotides: 5. CDR3 nucleotide sequence: TGTGCCAGCAGCTTAGCGGATCGGGGGGTCTACGAGCAGTACTTC. It translates to CASSLADRGVYEQYF.

J is TRBJ2-7 and V is TRBV28; D perhaps matches TRBD1 (6 bases). The germline CDR1 and CDR2 sequences are MDHEN and SYDVKM. This CDR3 has 14 amino acids. V lost 6 bases, J lost 0 bases, and 12 bases lay in between. CDR3 region: CASSLTGPSYEQYF. The CDR3 bases are TGTGCCAGCAGCTTGACAGGACCCTCCTACGAGCAGTACTTC.

The chain employs TRBV7-9 and TRBJ1-4; 8 nucleotides match TRBD1. Germline CDR1 and CDR2: SEHNR and FQNEAQ (reference sequence). V shed 1 base and J 6 bases; nucleotides not matched to a gene: 1. This CDR3 spans 14 amino acids. This CDR3 is CASSLGQGHEKLFF. CDR3 in DNA: TGTGCCAGCAGCTTAGGACAGGGGCATGAAAAACTGTTTTTT.

The chain is built from TRBV28 and TRBJ1-6; possibly TRBD1 for D (6 bases). The CDR3 length is 14 residues. Trimming shortened V by 5 bases and J by 11 bases, and 16 bases separated the two germline ends. Looked up from germline, CDR1 is MDHEN and CDR2 is SYDVKM. The CDR3 bases are TGTGCCAGCAGTCCCACAACGGCAGGGGCACCCCTCCACTTT. This encodes CASSPTTAGAPLHF.

The chain joins TRBV27 to TRBJ1-4; D not resolved. The germline V and J ends were trimmed by 5 bases and 7 bases, with 11 bases remaining between them. The germline V gene encodes CDR1 MNHEY and CDR2 SMNVEV (reference sequence). This CDR3 spans 13 amino acids. CDR3 sequence (DNA): TGTGCCAGCAGTGAAGGAGACGGTGAAAAACTGTTTTTT. Translation gives CASSEGDGEKLFF.

V is TRBV19 and J is TRBJ2-1; no firm D call. Deletions cut 8 bases from V and 5 bases from J, with 13 bases between. Germline CDR1 is LNHDA and CDR2 is SQIVND (reference sequence). CDR3 length: 13 amino acids. CDR3 sequence reads: CASDAASNNEQFF. CDR3 sequence (DNA): TGTGCCAGTGATGCGGCCTCTAACAATGAGCAGTTCTTC.

The rearrangement links TRBV9 to TRBJ2-5; a weak D match, TRBD1 (5 bases). Germline CDR1 is SGDLS and CDR2 is YYNGEE. V shed 0 bases and J shed 4 bases, with 13 bases lying between them. CDR3 length equals 15 residues. For the CDR3, the DNA is TGTGCCAGCAGCGTAGAAGGGGCCCGCGGAGAGACCCAGTACTTC. This gives the protein CASSVEGARGETQYF.

The V gene is TRBV27, the J gene TRBJ1-2, with TRBD1 identical over 7 bases. Per the germline V gene, CDR1 is MNHEY and CDR2 is SMNVEV (reference sequence). This CDR3 has 16 amino acids. The ends lost 4 bases at V and 8 bases at J; junction bases unmatched: 16. The CDR3 nucleotides read TGTGCCAGCAGTTACGACAGGGTGGCAACCCACAGCGGCTACACCTTC. Protein: CASSYDRVATHSGYTF.

V gene TRBV4-2 combines with J gene TRBJ1-1, with D unresolved. The CDR3 is 13 residues long. V was pared by 1 base and J by 5 bases, with 8 bases between. Germline lookup yields CDR1 LGHNA and CDR2 YNFKEQ. In nucleotides, the CDR3 is TGTGCCAGCAGCCAAGGTAAAGCAACTGAAGCTTTCTTT. It codes for CASSQGKATEAFF.

Remarks on this clone: The germline gene is not matched at one end of the junction; a read error may be the cause. This chain connects TRBV7-6 to TRBJ2-6, with D possibly being TRBD1 (6 bases). Germline V gives CDR1 SGHVS, CDR2 FNYEAQ. The CDR3 is 18 residues long. CDR3 sequence: CASSLLGALISGANGLTF. For the CDR3, the DNA is TGTGCCAGCAGCTTATTGGGGGCCCTTATCTCTGGGGCCAACGGCCTGACTTTC.

The rearrangement links TRBV4-1 to TRBJ1-5; maybe TRBD1 (5 bases). This CDR3 is built from 17 residues. The V end lost 1 base, the J end lost 6 bases, and 19 bases lay between the germline ends. Germline-derived CDR1 and CDR2 are MGHRA and YSYEKL. The CDR3 loop reads CASSQVPGREGFQPQHF. CDR3 DNA sequence: TGCGCCAGCAGCCAAGTCCCCGGCAGGGAGGGTTTTCAGCCCCAGCATTTT.

This chain connects TRBV4-3 to TRBJ1-1; TRBD1 aligns across 10 bases. This CDR3 has 15 amino acids. The V and J ends lost 8 bases and 5 bases, in that order; junction bases with no gene match: 11. Germline CDR1 LGHNA, CDR2 YSLEER. CDR3 protein: CASQGGQGGGTEAFF. The CDR3 DNA reads as TGCGCCAGCCAGGGAGGACAGGGGGGAGGAACTGAAGCTTTCTTT.

The V call is TRBV19, the J call TRBJ1-5; TRBD1 matches at 10 bases. The trim removed 2 bases at V and 2 bases at J, leaving 6 bases unmatched. CDR3 length: 17 amino acids. Looked up from germline, CDR1 is LNHDA and CDR2 is SQIVND (reference sequence). The CDR3 region has the DNA TGTGCCAGTAGTATACGAAGGGACAGGGGTGGCAATCAGCCCCAGCATTTT. This translates into CASSIRRDRGGNQPQHF.

The gene calls are TRBV7-9 and TRBJ2-3; D perhaps matches TRBD1 (6 bases). Germline V gene sequence: CDR1 SEHNR, CDR2 FQNEAQ (reference sequence). The ends were cut back, 4 bases at V and 2 bases at J, with 10 bases in the middle. The CDR3 extends over 14 amino acids. The CDR3: CASSYYRDTDTQYF. CDR3 DNA sequence: TGTGCCAGCAGCTACTACAGGGACACAGATACGCAGTATTTT.

The rearrangement links TRBV11-3 to TRBJ2-5; 10 bases are shared with TRBD2. Germline lookup yields CDR1 SGHNT and CDR2 YENEEA. Unmatched junction bases numbered 10, after V lost 5 bases and J lost 1 base. This CDR3 comprises 17 residues. CDR3 sequence: CASSRGASGSIQETQYF. The DNA of the CDR3 is TGTGCCAGCAGCCGGGGAGCTAGCGGGAGTATCCAAGAGACCCAGTACTTC.

This clone was seen just once. This chain links TRBV28 with TRBJ1-5; 7 bases line up with TRBD1. This CDR3 is built from 15 residues. Germline assignment: CDR1 MDHEN and CDR2 SYDVKM. V lost 2 bases to trimming and J lost 3 bases; unmatched junction nucleotides: 4. The CDR3 sequence is CASSLPTGNNQPQHF. CDR3 coding DNA: TGTGCCAGCAGTTTACCGACAGGGAACAATCAGCCCCAGCATTTT.

This clone was observed a handful of times. The rearrangement joins TRBV6-1 to TRBJ2-5; 7 bases map to TRBD2. The germline gives CDR1 MNHNS, CDR2 SASEGT. Trimming took 0 bases from V and 1 from J; bases not matched to a gene: 2. This CDR3 is 15 amino acids long. CDR3 protein: CASSEAPGGQETQYF. The CDR3 DNA follows: TGTGCCAGCAGTGAAGCACCGGGGGGCCAAGAGACCCAGTACTTC.

This clone was observed a handful of times. This chain uses TRBV6-1 with TRBJ1-2; 7 positions match TRBD1. The germline V gene has CDR1 MNHNS and CDR2 SASEGT. V lost 7 bases and J lost 8; bases outside the gene matches: 7. This CDR3 comprises 12 residues. This CDR3 reads CASNPQGGGYTF. In DNA form, the CDR3 reads TGTGCCAGCAATCCGCAGGGGGGAGGCTACACCTTC.

The chain employs TRBV5-1 and TRBJ2-6; maybe TRBD2 (6 bases). The CDR3 covers 17 residues. Germline V CDR1 and CDR2: SGHRS, YFSETQ. V gave up 3 bases and J gave up 0 bases, with 13 bases separating them. CDR3 in DNA: TGCGCCAGCAGCTGGAGGGGACGGGACTCTGGGGCCAACGTCCTGACTTTC. Translating it yields CASSWRGRDSGANVLTF.

This clone was seen once. The chain couples TRBV7-8 to TRBJ2-1, with a weak D call TRBD1 (6 bases). This CDR3 is 14 amino acids long. From germline, CDR1 is SGHVS and CDR2 FQNEAQ. The V and J ends lost 0 bases and 4 bases respectively, with 7 bases between them. This chain's CDR3 is CASSLAGAYNEQFF. CDR3 DNA sequence: TGTGCCAGCAGCTTAGCGGGGGCGTACAATGAGCAGTTCTTC.